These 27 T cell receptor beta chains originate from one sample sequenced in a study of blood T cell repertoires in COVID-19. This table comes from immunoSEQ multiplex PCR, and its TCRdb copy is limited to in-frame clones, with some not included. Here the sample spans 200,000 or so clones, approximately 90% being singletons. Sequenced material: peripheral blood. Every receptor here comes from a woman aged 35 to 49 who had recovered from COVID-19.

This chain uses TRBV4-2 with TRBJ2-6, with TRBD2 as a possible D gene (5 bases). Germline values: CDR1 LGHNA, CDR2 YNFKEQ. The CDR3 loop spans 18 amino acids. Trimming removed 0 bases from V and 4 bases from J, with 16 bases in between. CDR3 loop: CASSQEGASKTGANVLTF. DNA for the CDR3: TGTGCCAGCAGCCAAGAGGGAGCTTCCAAAACCGGGGCCAACGTCCTGACTTTC.

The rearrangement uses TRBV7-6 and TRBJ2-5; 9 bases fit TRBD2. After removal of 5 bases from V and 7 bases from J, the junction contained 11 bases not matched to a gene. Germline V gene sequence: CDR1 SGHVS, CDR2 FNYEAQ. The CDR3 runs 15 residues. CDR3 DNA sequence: TGTGCCAGCAGCACCCGACTAGCGGCAGGGGGGACCCAGTACTTC. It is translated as CASSTRLAAGGTQYF. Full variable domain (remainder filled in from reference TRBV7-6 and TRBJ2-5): GAGVSQSPRYKVTKRGQDVALRCDPISGHVSLYWYRQALGQGPEFLTYFNYEAQQDKSGLPNDRFSAERPEGSISTLTIQRTEQRDSAMYRCASSTRLAAGGTQYFGPGTRLLVL.

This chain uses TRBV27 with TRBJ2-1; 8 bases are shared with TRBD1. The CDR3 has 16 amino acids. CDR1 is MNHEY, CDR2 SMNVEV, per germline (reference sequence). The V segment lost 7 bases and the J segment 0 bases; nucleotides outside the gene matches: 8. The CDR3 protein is CASMVEGTGSYNEQFF. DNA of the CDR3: TGTGCCAGCATGGTAGAGGGGACAGGCTCCTACAATGAGCAGTTCTTC.

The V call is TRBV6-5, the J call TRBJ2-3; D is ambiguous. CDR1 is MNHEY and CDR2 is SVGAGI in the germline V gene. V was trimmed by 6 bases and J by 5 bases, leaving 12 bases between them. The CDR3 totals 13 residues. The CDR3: CASSLLEEDTQYF. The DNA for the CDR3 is TGTGCCAGCAGCCTTCTAGAGGAAGATACGCAGTATTTT.

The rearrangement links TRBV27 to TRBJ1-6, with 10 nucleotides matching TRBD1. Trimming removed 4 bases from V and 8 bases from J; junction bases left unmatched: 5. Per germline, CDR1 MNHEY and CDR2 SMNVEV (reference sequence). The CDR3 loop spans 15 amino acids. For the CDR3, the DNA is TGTGCCAGCAGTTCAGAGACAGGGGGCTATTCACCCCTCCACTTT. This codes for CASSSETGGYSPLHF.

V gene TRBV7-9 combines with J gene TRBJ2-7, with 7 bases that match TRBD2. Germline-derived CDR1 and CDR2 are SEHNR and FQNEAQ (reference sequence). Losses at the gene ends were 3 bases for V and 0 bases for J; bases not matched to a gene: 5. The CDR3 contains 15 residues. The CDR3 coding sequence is TGTGCCAGCAGCTTCGGGCTAGCGGTCTCCTACGAGCAGTACTTC. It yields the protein CASSFGLAVSYEQYF.

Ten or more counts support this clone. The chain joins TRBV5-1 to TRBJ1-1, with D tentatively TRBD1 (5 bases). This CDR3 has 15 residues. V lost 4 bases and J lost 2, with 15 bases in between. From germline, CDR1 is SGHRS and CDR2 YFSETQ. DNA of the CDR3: TGCGCCAGCAGCATGGGGGGGGTCCCAAACACTGAAGCTTTCTTT. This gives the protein CASSMGGVPNTEAFF.

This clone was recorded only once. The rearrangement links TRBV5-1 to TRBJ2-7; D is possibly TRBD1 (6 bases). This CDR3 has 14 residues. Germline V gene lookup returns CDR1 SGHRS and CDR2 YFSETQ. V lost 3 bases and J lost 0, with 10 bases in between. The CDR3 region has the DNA TGCGCCAGCAGCTCTGGACAGAGCTCCTACGAGCAGTACTTC. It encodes CASSSGQSSYEQYF. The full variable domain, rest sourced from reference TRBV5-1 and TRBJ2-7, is KAGVTQTPRYLIKTRGQQVTLSCSPISGHRSVSWYQQTPGQGLQFLFEYFSETQRNKGNFPGRFSGRQFSNSRSEMNVSTLELGDSALYLCASSSGQSSYEQYFGPGTRLTVT.

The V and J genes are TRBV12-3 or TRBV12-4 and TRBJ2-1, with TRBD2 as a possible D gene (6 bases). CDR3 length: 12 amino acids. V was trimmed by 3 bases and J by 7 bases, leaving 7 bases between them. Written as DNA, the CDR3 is TGTGCCAGCAGTTTGGGGGGAAATGAGCAGTTCTTC. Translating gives CASSLGGNEQFF.

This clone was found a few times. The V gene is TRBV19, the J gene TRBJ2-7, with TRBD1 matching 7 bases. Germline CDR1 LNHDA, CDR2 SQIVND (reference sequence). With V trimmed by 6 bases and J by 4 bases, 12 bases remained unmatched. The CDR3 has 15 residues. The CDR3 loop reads CASSLTAGTEYEQYF. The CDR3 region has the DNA TGTGCCAGTAGCTTAACTGCCGGGACAGAGTACGAGCAGTACTTC.

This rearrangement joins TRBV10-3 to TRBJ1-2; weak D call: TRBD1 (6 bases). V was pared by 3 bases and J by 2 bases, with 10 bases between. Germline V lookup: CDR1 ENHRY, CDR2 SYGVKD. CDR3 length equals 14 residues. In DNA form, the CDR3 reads TGTGCCATCAGTGATCAGGGACAAAACTATGGCTACACCTTC. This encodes CAISDQGQNYGYTF.

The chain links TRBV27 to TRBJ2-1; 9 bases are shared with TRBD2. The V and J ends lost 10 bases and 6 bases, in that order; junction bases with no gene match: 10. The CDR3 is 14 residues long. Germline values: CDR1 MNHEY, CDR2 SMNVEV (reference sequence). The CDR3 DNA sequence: TGTGCCACCAATAGCGGGAGTGCTTTCAATGAGCAGTTCTTC. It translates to CATNSGSAFNEQFF.

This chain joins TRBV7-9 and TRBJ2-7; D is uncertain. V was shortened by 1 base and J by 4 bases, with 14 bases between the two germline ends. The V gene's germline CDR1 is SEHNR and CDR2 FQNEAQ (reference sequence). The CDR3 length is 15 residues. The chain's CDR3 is CASSLGPGFVYEQYF. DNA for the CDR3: TGTGCCAGCAGCTTAGGACCGGGTTTCGTTTACGAGCAGTACTTC.

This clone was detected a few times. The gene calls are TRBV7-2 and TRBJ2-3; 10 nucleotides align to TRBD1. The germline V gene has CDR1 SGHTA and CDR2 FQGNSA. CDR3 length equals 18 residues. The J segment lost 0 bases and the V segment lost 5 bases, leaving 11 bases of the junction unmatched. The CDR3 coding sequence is TGTGCCAGCAGCCATCATGGACAGGGGGTTGGAAGCACAGATACGCAGTATTTT. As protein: CASSHHGQGVGSTDTQYF.

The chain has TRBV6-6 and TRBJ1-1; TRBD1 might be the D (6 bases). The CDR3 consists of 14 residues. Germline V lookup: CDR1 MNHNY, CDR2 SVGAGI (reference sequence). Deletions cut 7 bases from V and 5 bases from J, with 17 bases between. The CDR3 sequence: CASTDRGAGTEAFF. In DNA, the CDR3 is TGTGCCAGCACCGACCGGGGGGCGGGGACTGAAGCTTTCTTT.

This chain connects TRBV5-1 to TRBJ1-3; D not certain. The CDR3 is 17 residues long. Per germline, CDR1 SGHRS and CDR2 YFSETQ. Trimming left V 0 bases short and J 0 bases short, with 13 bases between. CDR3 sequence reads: CASSLAWAGNSGNTIYF. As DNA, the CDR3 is TGCGCCAGCAGCTTGGCCTGGGCTGGAAACTCTGGAAACACCATATATTTT.

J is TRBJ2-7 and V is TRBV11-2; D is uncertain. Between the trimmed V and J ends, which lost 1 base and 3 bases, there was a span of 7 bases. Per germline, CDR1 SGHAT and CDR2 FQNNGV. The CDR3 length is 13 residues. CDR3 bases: TGTGCCAGCAGCTTAGCTGGAGTCTACGAGCAGTACTTC. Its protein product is CASSLAGVYEQYF.

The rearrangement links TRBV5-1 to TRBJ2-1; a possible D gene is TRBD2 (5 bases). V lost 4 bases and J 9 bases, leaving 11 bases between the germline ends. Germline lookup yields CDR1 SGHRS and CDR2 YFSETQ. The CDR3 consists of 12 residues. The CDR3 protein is CASSGSGVEQFF. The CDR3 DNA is TGCGCCAGCAGCGGGTCCGGGGTTGAGCAGTTCTTC.

CDR3 sequence: CASTGTSEYNEQFF. Written as DNA, the CDR3 is TGTGCCAGCACGGGGACTAGCGAATACAATGAGCAGTTCTTC. The chain is built from TRBV27 and TRBJ2-1; 10 positions agree with TRBD2. CDR3 length: 14 residues. From germline, CDR1 is MNHEY and CDR2 SMNVEV (reference sequence). V lost 7 bases to trimming and J lost 4 bases; unmatched junction nucleotides: 4.

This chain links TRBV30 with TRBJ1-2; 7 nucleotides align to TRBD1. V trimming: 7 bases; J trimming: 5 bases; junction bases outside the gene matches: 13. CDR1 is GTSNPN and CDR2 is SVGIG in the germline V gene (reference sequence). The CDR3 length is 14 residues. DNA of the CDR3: TGTGCCTTAACACGACTCGGGACAGAATATGGCTACACCTTC. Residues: CALTRLGTEYGYTF. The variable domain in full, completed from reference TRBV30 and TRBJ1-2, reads SQTIHQWPATLVQPVGSPLSLECTVEGTSNPNLYWYRQAAGRGLQLLFYSVGIGQISSEVPQNLSASRPQDRQFILSSKKLLLSDSGFYLCALTRLGTEYGYTFGSGTRLTVV.

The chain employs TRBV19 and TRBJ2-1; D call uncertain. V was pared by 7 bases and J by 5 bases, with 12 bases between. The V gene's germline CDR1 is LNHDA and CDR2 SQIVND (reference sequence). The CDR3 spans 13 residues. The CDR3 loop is CASNGGVNNEQFF. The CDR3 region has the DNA TGTGCCAGTAATGGCGGAGTTAACAATGAGCAGTTCTTC.

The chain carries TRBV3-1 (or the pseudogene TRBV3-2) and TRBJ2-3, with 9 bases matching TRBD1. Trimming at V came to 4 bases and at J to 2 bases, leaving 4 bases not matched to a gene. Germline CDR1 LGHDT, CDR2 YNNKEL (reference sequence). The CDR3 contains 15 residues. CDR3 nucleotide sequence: TGTGCCAGCAGCCTTGGACAGGGGACCACAGATACGCAGTATTTT. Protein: CASSLGQGTTDTQYF.

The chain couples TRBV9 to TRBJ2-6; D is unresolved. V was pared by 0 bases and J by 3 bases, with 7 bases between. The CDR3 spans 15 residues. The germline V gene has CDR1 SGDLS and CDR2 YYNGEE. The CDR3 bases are TGTGCCAGCAGCGTAGCCACGGTTGGGGCCAACGTCCTGACTTTC. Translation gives CASSVATVGANVLTF.

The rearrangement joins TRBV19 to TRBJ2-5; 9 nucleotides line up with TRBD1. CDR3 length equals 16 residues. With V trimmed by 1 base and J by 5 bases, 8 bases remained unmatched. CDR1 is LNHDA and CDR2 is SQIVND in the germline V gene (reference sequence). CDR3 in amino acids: CASSIARTGARETQYF. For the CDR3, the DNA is TGTGCCAGTAGTATAGCCCGGACAGGGGCACGGGAGACCCAGTACTTC.

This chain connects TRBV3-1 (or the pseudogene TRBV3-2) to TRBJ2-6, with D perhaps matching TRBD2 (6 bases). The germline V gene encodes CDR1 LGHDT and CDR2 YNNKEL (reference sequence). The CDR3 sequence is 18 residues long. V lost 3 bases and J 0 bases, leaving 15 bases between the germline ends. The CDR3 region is CASSHSGESSSGANVLTF. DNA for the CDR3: TGTGCCAGCAGCCATTCGGGGGAGAGCTCCTCTGGGGCCAACGTCCTGACTTTC.

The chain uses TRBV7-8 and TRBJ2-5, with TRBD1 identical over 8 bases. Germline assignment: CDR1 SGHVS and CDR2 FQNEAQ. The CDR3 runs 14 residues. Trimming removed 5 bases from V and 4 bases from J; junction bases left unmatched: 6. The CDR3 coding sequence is TGTGCCAGCAGCCCCAGGGGGCTGGGAGAGACCCAGTACTTC. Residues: CASSPRGLGETQYF.

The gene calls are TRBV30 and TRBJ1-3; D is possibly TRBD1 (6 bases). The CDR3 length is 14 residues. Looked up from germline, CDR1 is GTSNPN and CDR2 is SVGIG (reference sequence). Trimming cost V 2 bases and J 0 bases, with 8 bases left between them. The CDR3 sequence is CAWSTGNSGNTIYF. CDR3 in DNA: TGTGCCTGGAGTACAGGGAACTCTGGAAACACCATATATTTT.